This T cell receptor (beta chain) was sequenced during a study of cytomegalovirus exposure and HLA in healthy donors. Study-wide results and caveats: Altogether, some 170 TCR beta chains were recorded as cytomegalovirus-associated.

This clone was recorded a few times. Its antigen is not known. CDR3 length: 15 residues. The V gene lost 1 base and the J gene lost 0 bases, with 6 bases spanning the gap. Germline CDR1 SGHTA, CDR2 FQGNSA. Primers included in the PCR were 60 Vbeta and 13 Jbeta primers. Methods used by the authors: Later analysis identified roughly 82 million unique TCR beta chains, 9 million to 13 million shared. Profiled with immunoSEQ multiplex PCR; TCRdb holds only in-frame clones, not every one. The V and J calls and clone size were taken over from that table, and D and trimming were inferred from the DNA. The sample has some 120,000 clones, around three quarters seen once; the top ten hold roughly 3.6%.

Sequencing was done on a sample of PBMCs. The source is a man aged 25 to 45 in good health and CMV-seronegative. The rearrangement joins TRBV7-2 to TRBJ1-4; D not certain. The CDR3: CASSLGSATNEKLFF. DNA for the CDR3: TGTGCCAGCAGCTTAGGGAGCGCAACTAATGAAAAACTGTTTTTT.